Below, 20 T cell receptor beta chains from the same sample are listed, as sequenced in a study of T cell changes during pregnancy in multiple sclerosis. Using immunoSEQ multiplex PCR, the repertoire was profiled, and TCRdb retains in-frame clones only, with some absent. Of about 40,000 clones listed, roughly nine tenths are singletons. The starting material was CD4+ T cells from peripheral blood mononuclear cells, obtained before pregnancy. The receptors were gathered from a female donor with multiple sclerosis, enrolled in a pregnancy study.

The genes are TRBV11-3 and TRBJ2-2; the D gene is possibly TRBD1 (7 bases). V was pared by 5 bases and J by 7 bases, with 20 bases between. Germline CDR1 is SGHNT and CDR2 is YENEEA. The CDR3 runs 16 residues. The CDR3 loop is CASSPGGTRSIGELFF. In DNA form, the CDR3 reads TGTGCCAGCAGCCCAGGGGGGACTCGCTCGATCGGGGAGCTGTTTTTT. The variable domain in full, with the rest retrieved from reference TRBV11-3 and TRBJ2-2, is EAGVVQSPRYKIIEKKQPVAFWCNPISGHNTLYWYLQNLGQGPELLIRYENEEAVDDSQLPKDRFSAERLKGVDSTLKIQPAELGDSAVYLCASSPGGTRSIGELFFGEGSRLTVL.

The chain uses TRBV5-1 and TRBJ2-7; 8 nucleotides line up with TRBD1. The CDR3 loop spans 15 amino acids. V gave up 4 bases and J gave up 0 bases; unmatched junction bases: 6. CDR1 and CDR2 from the germline V gene are SGHRS and YFSETQ. CDR3 region: CASSVRTGGSYEQYF. The CDR3 DNA sequence: TGCGCCAGCAGCGTCCGAACAGGGGGCTCCTACGAGCAGTACTTC.

This clone was seen only once. This chain connects TRBV18 to TRBJ2-1; D remains unclear. CDR1 and CDR2 from the germline V gene are KGHSH and LQKENI. The V and J ends lost 6 bases and 7 bases respectively, with 7 bases between them. The CDR3 sequence is 11 residues long. CDR3 sequence reads: CASSPRNEQFF. The CDR3 DNA reads as TGTGCCAGCTCCCCGAGGAATGAGCAGTTCTTC.

The J gene is TRBJ2-2, the V gene TRBV28; D ambiguous. CDR3 length: 16 residues. Trimming shortened V by 7 bases and J by 2 bases, and 17 bases separated the two germline ends. Germline V gene lookup returns CDR1 MDHEN and CDR2 SYDVKM. The chain's CDR3 is CASTPQGALNTGELFF. CDR3 DNA sequence: TGTGCCAGCACTCCTCAAGGAGCGCTTAACACCGGGGAGCTGTTTTTT.

The chain combines TRBV7-2 with TRBJ1-5, with TRBD1 as a possible D gene (6 bases). CDR3 length: 14 amino acids. Trimming removed 5 bases at V and 4 bases at J, with 12 bases between. Germline lookup yields CDR1 SGHTA and CDR2 FQGNSA. The CDR3 region is CASSLRGQNQPQHF. CDR3 sequence (DNA): TGTGCCAGCAGCCTAAGAGGACAGAATCAGCCCCAGCATTTT.

The V call is TRBV5-4, the J call TRBJ1-3; no clear D. Trimming took 4 bases from V and 2 from J, leaving 10 bases between them. This CDR3 region has 14 residues. Germline values: CDR1 SGHNT, CDR2 YYREEE (reference sequence). The CDR3, as DNA: TGTGCCAGCAGCCCTAATCTCGCTGGAAACACCATATATTTT. Translation gives CASSPNLAGNTIYF.

This chain uses TRBV5-4 with TRBJ2-7; 7 nucleotides align to TRBD1. J was trimmed by 4 bases and V by 4 bases; bases with no gene match: 8. This CDR3 comprises 14 residues. Germline V gene sequence: CDR1 SGHNT, CDR2 YYREEE (reference sequence). This chain's CDR3 is CASSHTGAGYEQYF. DNA of the CDR3: TGTGCCAGCAGCCACACAGGGGCTGGGTACGAGCAGTACTTC.

This chain links TRBV2 with TRBJ1-5, with 9 positions matching TRBD1. CDR3 length: 16 amino acids. V gave up 4 bases and J gave up 2 bases; unmatched junction bases: 6. Germline V gene lookup returns CDR1 SNHLY and CDR2 FYNNEI. DNA for the CDR3: TGTGCCAGCAGTGGACTGGACAGGGGTGGCAATCAGCCCCAGCATTTT. Protein sequence: CASSGLDRGGNQPQHF.

The chain uses TRBV15 and TRBJ2-1; TRBD2 matches 7 bases. With V trimmed by 0 bases and J by 7 bases, 12 bases remained unmatched. Germline CDR1 is LNHNV and CDR2 is YYDKDF (reference sequence). CDR3 length: 17 amino acids. DNA of the CDR3: TGTGCCACCAGCAGAGATCGAGGCGGGAGTAGTCGGAATGAGCAGTTCTTC. Translating it yields CATSRDRGGSSRNEQFF. The entire variable domain, with the rest obtained from reference TRBV15 and TRBJ2-1, is as follows: DAMVIQNPRYQVTQFGKPVTLSCSQTLNHNVMYWYQQKSSQAPKLLFHYYDKDFNNEADTPDNFQSRRPNTSFCFLDIRSPGLGDTAMYLCATSRDRGGSSRNEQFFGPGTRLTVL.

This chain connects TRBV11-1 to TRBJ2-3; 7 bases fit TRBD1. CDR1 SGHAT and CDR2 FQDESV come from the germline V gene (reference sequence). The CDR3 contains 13 residues. The CDR3 DNA is TGTGCTAGCTGGGGACAGAGCACAGATACGCAGTATTTT. Its translation is CASWGQSTDTQYF. Drawing the rest from reference TRBV11-1 and TRBJ2-3, the complete variable domain is EAEVAQSPRYKITEKSQAVAFWCDPISGHATLYWYRQILGQGPELLVQFQDESVVDDSQLPKDRFSAERLKGVDSTLKIQPAELGDSAMYLCASWGQSTDTQYFGPGTRLTVL.

The V and J genes are TRBV28 and TRBJ2-7; 7 bases agree with TRBD1. The V gene end was trimmed by 6 bases and the J gene end by 5 bases; junction bases not matched to a gene: 10. Germline V lookup: CDR1 MDHEN, CDR2 SYDVKM. The CDR3 consists of 14 residues. The CDR3 DNA follows: TGTGCCAGCAGCCAGGGGGTAGGAGACGACGAGCAGTACTTC. Protein sequence: CASSQGVGDDEQYF.

The J gene is TRBJ1-2, the V gene TRBV27; 9 bases are shared with TRBD1. CDR3 length equals 16 residues. The germline V gene encodes CDR1 MNHEY and CDR2 SMNVEV (reference sequence). V trimming: 4 bases; J trimming: 4 bases; junction bases outside the gene matches: 10. Written as DNA, the CDR3 is TGTGCCAGCAGTTCCGGGACAGGGCTCCTTTCCTATGGCTACACCTTC. This sequence encodes CASSSGTGLLSYGYTF.

The gene calls are TRBV7-9 and TRBJ2-7; 7 nucleotides agree with TRBD1. The CDR3 has 15 residues. Trimming removed 6 bases from V and 6 bases from J; junction bases left unmatched: 14. The germline V gene encodes CDR1 SEHNR and CDR2 FQNEAQ (reference sequence). The chain's CDR3 is CASSPLSTGDREQYF. The CDR3 coding sequence is TGTGCCAGCAGTCCACTCTCTACAGGGGATCGCGAGCAGTACTTC.

V gene TRBV6-5 combines with J gene TRBJ2-2, with 7 positions matching TRBD2. This CDR3 contains 15 residues. V was clipped by 8 bases and J by 1 base; unmatched bases: 7. Per germline, CDR1 MNHEY and CDR2 SVGAGI. DNA of the CDR3: TGTGCCAGCTCCACGAGGACTAGGAACACCGGGGAGCTGTTTTTT. Translation gives CASSTRTRNTGELFF.

The chain recombines TRBV19 with TRBJ1-1, with 9 positions matching TRBD1. Trimming removed 5 bases from V and 10 bases from J; junction bases left unmatched: 11. Per germline, CDR1 LNHDA and CDR2 SQIVND (reference sequence). The CDR3 runs 14 residues. Here the CDR3 DNA reads TGTGCCAGTAGTGTCCACAGGGGGCTGACGGGAGCTTTCTTT. Its translation: CASSVHRGLTGAFF.

The chain is built from TRBV7-2 and TRBJ2-3; D is unresolved. Trimming removed 1 base from V and 3 bases from J, with 14 bases in between. The length of the CDR3 is 16 residues. Germline CDR1 is SGHTA and CDR2 is FQGNSA. CDR3 DNA: TGTGCCAGCAGCTTAGATCGAGATATGTGGACAGATACGCAGTATTTT. Its translation is CASSLDRDMWTDTQYF.

This clone was observed a single time. The chain couples TRBV19 to TRBJ1-5, with TRBD1 identical over 7 bases. Unmatched junction bases numbered 7, after V lost 5 bases and J lost 0 bases. CDR3 length equals 16 residues. Germline CDR1 LNHDA, CDR2 SQIVND (reference sequence). The CDR3 sequence is CASSPHRQGSNQPQHF. For the CDR3, the DNA is TGTGCCAGTAGTCCCCACCGACAGGGTAGCAATCAGCCCCAGCATTTT.

The chain uses TRBV11-2 and TRBJ2-3, with 15 bases aligning to TRBD2. CDR1 is SGHAT, CDR2 FQNNGV, per germline. The CDR3 length is 17 residues. The trim removed 5 bases at V and 4 bases at J, leaving 7 bases unmatched. CDR3 region: CASSAGTSGRFADTQYF. The CDR3 nucleotides read TGTGCCAGCAGCGCCGGGACTAGCGGGAGGTTCGCAGATACGCAGTATTTT. The full variable domain, completed using reference TRBV11-2 and TRBJ2-3, is EAGVAQSPRYKIIEKRQSVAFWCNPISGHATLYWYQQILGQGPKLLIQFQNNGVVDDSQLPKDRFSAERLKGVDSTLKIQPAKLEDSAVYLCASSAGTSGRFADTQYFGPGTRLTVL.

V and J are TRBV6-1 and TRBJ2-1, with 12 bases that match TRBD2. The CDR3 spans 16 residues. CDR1 MNHNS and CDR2 SASEGT come from the germline V gene. J was trimmed by 6 bases and V by 2 bases; bases with no gene match: 5. CDR3 sequence reads: CASSEPTSGSGNEQFF. The CDR3 DNA is TGTGCCAGCAGTGAACCGACTAGCGGGAGCGGCAATGAGCAGTTCTTC.

This clone was counted once. The chain employs TRBV9 and TRBJ2-1; TRBD2 is a possible D gene (5 bases). V lost 0 bases and J lost 2, with 12 bases in between. This CDR3 has 16 residues. The germline V gene encodes CDR1 SGDLS and CDR2 YYNGEE. The CDR3 sequence is CASSVALASPYNEQFF. The CDR3 DNA follows: TGTGCCAGCAGCGTAGCTCTAGCTTCGCCCTACAATGAGCAGTTCTTC. Based on the CDR3 plus reference TRBV9 and TRBJ2-1, the full variable domain is DSGVTQTPKHLITATGQRVTLRCSPRSGDLSVYWYQQSLDQGLQFLIQYYNGEERAKGNILERFSAQQFPDLHSELNLSSLELGDSALYFCASSVALASPYNEQFFGPGTRLTVL.